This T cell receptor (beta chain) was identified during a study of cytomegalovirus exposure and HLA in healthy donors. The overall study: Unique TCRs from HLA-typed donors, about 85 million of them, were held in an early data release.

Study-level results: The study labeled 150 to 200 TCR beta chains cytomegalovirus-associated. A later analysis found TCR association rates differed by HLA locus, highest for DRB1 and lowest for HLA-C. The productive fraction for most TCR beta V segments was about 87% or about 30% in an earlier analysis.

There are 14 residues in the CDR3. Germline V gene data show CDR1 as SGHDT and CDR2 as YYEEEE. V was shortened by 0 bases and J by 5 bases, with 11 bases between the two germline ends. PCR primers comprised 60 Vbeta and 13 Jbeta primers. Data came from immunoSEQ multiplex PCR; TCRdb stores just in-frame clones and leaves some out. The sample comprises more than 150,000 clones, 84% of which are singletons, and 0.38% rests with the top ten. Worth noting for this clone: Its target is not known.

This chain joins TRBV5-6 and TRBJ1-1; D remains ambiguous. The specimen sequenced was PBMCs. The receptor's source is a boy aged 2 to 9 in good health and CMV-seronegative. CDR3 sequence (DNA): TGTGCCAGCAGCTTGGACTTCGGGAGTACTGAAGCTTTCTTT. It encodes CASSLDFGSTEAFF.